The rows below give T cell receptor beta chains drawn from one sample of a study of blood T cell repertoires in COVID-19. Assay used: immunoSEQ multiplex PCR; TCRdb lists only in-frame clones, some missing. The sample holds about 350,000 clones, around nine tenths seen once. The material sequenced was peripheral blood. These receptors were obtained from a woman aged 55-69 years with COVID-19, enrolled during active disease. CDR3s include the opening cysteine and the closing phenylalanine or tryptophan. A D gene is named only where the DNA matches it firmly.

v_gene: TRBV2
d_gene: TRBD1
j_gene: TRBJ2-2
CDR3aa: CASRRQGPGELFF

v_gene: TRBV2
d_gene: .
j_gene: TRBJ1-6
CDR3aa: CASRETAINSPLHF

v_gene: TRBV5-5
d_gene: .
j_gene: TRBJ1-1
CDR3aa: CASSLTEHEAFF

v_gene: TRBV29-1
d_gene: TRBD1
j_gene: TRBJ1-5
CDR3aa: CSVRRGQGQPQHF

v_gene: TRBV4-2
d_gene: .
j_gene: TRBJ1-4
CDR3aa: CASSQEVIISATNEKLFF

v_gene: TRBV7-2
d_gene: .
j_gene: TRBJ1-1
CDR3aa: CASSSMFGGSNTEAFF

v_gene: TRBV5-6
d_gene: .
j_gene: TRBJ1-2
CDR3aa: CASSLSGAPNYGYTF

v_gene: TRBV18
d_gene: TRBD1
j_gene: TRBJ1-2
CDR3aa: CASSRTGSYGYTF

v_gene: TRBV23-1
d_gene: .
j_gene: TRBJ1-5
CDR3aa: CASSPPHGRDGNQPQHF

v_gene: TRBV7-2
d_gene: .
j_gene: TRBJ1-1
CDR3aa: CASSYGANTEAFF

v_gene: TRBV28
d_gene: .
j_gene: TRBJ1-6
CDR3aa: CASRMKTGYNSPLHF

v_gene: TRBV6-1
d_gene: .
j_gene: TRBJ1-6
CDR3aa: CASSEAARGYNSPLHF

v_gene: TRBV5-1
d_gene: TRBD1
j_gene: TRBJ1-3
CDR3aa: CASSLEGQGAGNTIYF

v_gene: TRBV2
d_gene: TRBD1
j_gene: TRBJ1-1
CDR3aa: CASNRNRGNTEAFF

v_gene: TRBV5-1
d_gene: .
j_gene: TRBJ2-2
CDR3aa: CASSFNLGINTGELFF

v_gene: TRBV19
d_gene: .
j_gene: TRBJ1-1
CDR3aa: CASDRFGEAFF

v_gene: TRBV6-6
d_gene: .
j_gene: TRBJ2-7
CDR3aa: CASSYSRGEQYF

v_gene: TRBV19
d_gene: .
j_gene: TRBJ2-1
CDR3aa: CASSRLTDNEQFF

v_gene: TRBV9
d_gene: .
j_gene: TRBJ1-6
CDR3aa: CASSVQGLPPLHF

v_gene: TRBV5-5
d_gene: .
j_gene: TRBJ2-1
CDR3aa: CASTGHSPYNEQFF

v_gene: TRBV5-1
d_gene: .
j_gene: TRBJ2-5
CDR3aa: CASSLALETQYF

v_gene: TRBV19
d_gene: .
j_gene: TRBJ1-2
CDR3aa: CASSIGWRGGANYGYTF

v_gene: TRBV7-6
d_gene: .
j_gene: TRBJ1-1
CDR3aa: CASSSSADTEAFF

v_gene: TRBV29-1
d_gene: .
j_gene: TRBJ1-5
CDR3aa: CSVGQTENQPQHF

v_gene: TRBV30
d_gene: .
j_gene: TRBJ1-5
CDR3aa: CAWTGDGNQPQHF

v_gene: TRBV24-1
d_gene: .
j_gene: TRBJ2-1
CDR3aa: CATSDVDSGDEQFF

v_gene: TRBV6-5
d_gene: .
j_gene: TRBJ1-2
CDR3aa: CASSQTALYGYTF

v_gene: TRBV19
d_gene: TRBD1
j_gene: TRBJ1-2
CDR3aa: CASSIAQGRNYGYTF

v_gene: TRBV19
d_gene: .
j_gene: TRBJ1-5
CDR3aa: CASSGEGQYSNQPQHF

v_gene: TRBV27
d_gene: .
j_gene: TRBJ1-2
CDR3aa: CASSFRGPDGGYTF

v_gene: TRBV11-1
d_gene: .
j_gene: TRBJ1-6
CDR3aa: CASSLDRNSPLHF

v_gene: TRBV11-2
d_gene: TRBD1
j_gene: TRBJ1-6
CDR3aa: CASSRQGGNNSPLHF

v_gene: TRBV19
d_gene: .
j_gene: TRBJ1-1
CDR3aa: CASFGSGGAFF

v_gene: TRBV2
d_gene: TRBD2
j_gene: TRBJ2-7
CDR3aa: CASSRRTSGDHEQYF

v_gene: TRBV5-8
d_gene: TRBD1
j_gene: TRBJ1-6
CDR3aa: CASSLENSEDRGSPLHF

v_gene: TRBV10-3
d_gene: TRBD1
j_gene: TRBJ2-5
CDR3aa: CAISESWAGGIGETQYF

v_gene: TRBV18
d_gene: TRBD2
j_gene: TRBJ2-3
CDR3aa: CASSRGLGRDTQYF

v_gene: TRBV28
d_gene: .
j_gene: TRBJ2-3
CDR3aa: CASSPRGAPTDTQYF

v_gene: TRBV7-3
d_gene: TRBD1
j_gene: TRBJ1-2
CDR3aa: CASSPLGTGSPGYTF

v_gene: TRBV7-9
d_gene: TRBD1
j_gene: TRBJ2-7
CDR3aa: CASSFKDRYYEQYF

v_gene: TRBV28
d_gene: TRBD1
j_gene: TRBJ2-7
CDR3aa: CASATGIKYEQYF

v_gene: TRBV6-5
d_gene: TRBD1
j_gene: TRBJ2-1
CDR3aa: CASRWSRGPDNEQFF

v_gene: TRBV6-6
d_gene: .
j_gene: TRBJ1-4
CDR3aa: CASSYSSEKLFF

v_gene: TRBV7-8
d_gene: TRBD1
j_gene: TRBJ2-2
CDR3aa: CASSQGQGALTGELFF

v_gene: TRBV5-1
d_gene: TRBD2
j_gene: TRBJ2-5
CDR3aa: CASSLSTGGFETQYF

v_gene: TRBV28
d_gene: .
j_gene: TRBJ1-4
CDR3aa: CASSPTDATNEKLFF

v_gene: TRBV4-2
d_gene: TRBD1
j_gene: TRBJ2-5
CDR3aa: CASSQATGGLETQYF

v_gene: TRBV20-1
d_gene: .
j_gene: TRBJ2-2
CDR3aa: CSASIIGELFF

v_gene: TRBV10-1
d_gene: .
j_gene: TRBJ2-1
CDR3aa: CASSEWAGMNEQFF

v_gene: TRBV28
d_gene: TRBD1
j_gene: TRBJ1-2
CDR3aa: CASSSTGQGGSYGYTF

v_gene: TRBV6-6
d_gene: TRBD1
j_gene: TRBJ1-4
CDR3aa: CASSRGTGPEKLFF

v_gene: TRBV29-1
d_gene: TRBD1
j_gene: TRBJ1-2
CDR3aa: CSVEFEGGGYGYTF

v_gene: TRBV9
d_gene: .
j_gene: TRBJ1-1
CDR3aa: CASSAFPGVNTEAFF

v_gene: TRBV19
d_gene: .
j_gene: TRBJ1-4
CDR3aa: CASARGGPTNEKLFF

v_gene: TRBV19
d_gene: TRBD1
j_gene: TRBJ1-1
CDR3aa: CASSPTGVGNTEAFF

v_gene: TRBV5-3
d_gene: TRBD1
j_gene: TRBJ1-2
CDR3aa: CARSLGQGVDGYTF

v_gene: TRBV5-6
d_gene: TRBD1
j_gene: TRBJ1-6
CDR3aa: CASSLIGTDNSPLHF